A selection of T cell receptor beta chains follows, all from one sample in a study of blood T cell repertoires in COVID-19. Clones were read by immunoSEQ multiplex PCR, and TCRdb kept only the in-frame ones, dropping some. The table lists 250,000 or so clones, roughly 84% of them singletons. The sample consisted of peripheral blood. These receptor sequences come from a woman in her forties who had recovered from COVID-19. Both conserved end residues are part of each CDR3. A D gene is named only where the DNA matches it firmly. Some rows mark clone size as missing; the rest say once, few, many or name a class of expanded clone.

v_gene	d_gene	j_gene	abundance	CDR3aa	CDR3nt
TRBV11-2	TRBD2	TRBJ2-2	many	CASSTGLAAGELFF	TGTGCCAGCAGCACGGGACTAGCTGCCGGGGAGCTGTTTTTT
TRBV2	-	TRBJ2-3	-	CASSSSQGIQDTQYF	TGTGCCAGCAGTTCCTCGCAGGGGATACAAGATACGCAGTATTTT
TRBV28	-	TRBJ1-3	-	CASSLFAGAGTIYF	TGTGCCAGCAGTTTGTTTGCTGGGGCTGGCACCATATATTTT
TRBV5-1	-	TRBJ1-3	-	CASSPTGLGGNTIYF	TGCGCCAGCAGCCCCACAGGCCTGGGAGGAAACACCATATATTTT
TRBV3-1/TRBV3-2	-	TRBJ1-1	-	CASSQDFRGGPTEAFF	TGTGCCAGCAGCCAAGATTTTAGGGGAGGTCCCACTGAAGCTTTCTTT
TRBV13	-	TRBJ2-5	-	CASSPPAEQETQYF	TGTGCCAGCAGCCCGCCGGCGGAACAAGAGACCCAGTACTTC
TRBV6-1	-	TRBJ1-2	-	CASSEGLQGHGYTF	TGTGCCAGCAGTGAAGGGTTACAGGGCCATGGCTACACCTTC
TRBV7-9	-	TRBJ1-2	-	CASSLSATANYGYTF	TGTGCCAGCAGCTTATCGGCCACAGCTAACTATGGCTACACCTTC
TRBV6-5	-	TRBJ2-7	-	CASSNPGHLSYEQYF	TGTGCCAGCAGTAATCCGGGACATCTGTCCTACGAGCAGTACTTC
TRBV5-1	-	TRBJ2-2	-	CASSLGEGELFF	TGCGCCAGCAGCTTGGGAGAAGGGGAGCTGTTTTTT
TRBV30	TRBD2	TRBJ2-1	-	CAWSAATSGAKFF	TGTGCCTGGAGTGCGGCGACTAGCGGGGCAAAGTTCTTC
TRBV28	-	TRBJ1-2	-	CASSLGQNYGYTF	TGTGCCAGCAGTTTAGGTCAGAACTATGGCTACACCTTC
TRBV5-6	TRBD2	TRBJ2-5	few	CASSLGRAQETQYF	TGTGCCAGCAGCCTAGGGAGGGCCCAAGAGACCCAGTACTTC
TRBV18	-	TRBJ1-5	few	CASSPRSDGNQPQHF	TGTGCCAGCTCACCAAGGAGCGACGGCAATCAGCCCCAGCATTTT